The 8 T cell receptor beta chains below were found in one sample sequenced in a study of blood T cell repertoires in COVID-19. TCRdb keeps only in-frame clones here, not all; method: immunoSEQ multiplex PCR. The data show some 250,000 clones, with approximately 86% seen just once and 3.1% held by the top ten. The sample comprised peripheral blood. The receptors originated from a woman aged 18-29 years with acute or convalescent COVID-19.

The chain recombines TRBV5-6 with TRBJ1-2; D is uncertain. Looked up from germline, CDR1 is SGHDT and CDR2 is YYEEEE. Between the trimmed V and J ends, which lost 1 base and 1 base, there was a span of 11 bases. There are 15 residues in the CDR3. For the CDR3, the DNA is TGTGCCAGCAGCTTGCGACAACTTATTAACTATGGCTACACCTTC. Protein: CASSLRQLINYGYTF.

The chain is built from TRBV27 and TRBJ1-5; 7 positions match TRBD1. Germline CDR1 and CDR2: MNHEY and SMNVEV (reference sequence). V gave up 1 base and J gave up 7 bases; unmatched junction bases: 7. The CDR3 loop spans 15 amino acids. The DNA of the CDR3 is TGTGCCAGCAGTTTATTTTGGCAGGGGGACCAGCCCCAGCATTTT. Its translation is CASSLFWQGDQPQHF.

The rearrangement joins TRBV3-1 (or the pseudogene TRBV3-2) to TRBJ1-2; 8 bases align to TRBD1. The V gene's germline CDR1 is LGHDT and CDR2 YNNKEL (reference sequence). V shed 4 bases, J shed 10 bases, and the junction held 11 bases outside the gene matches. The CDR3 extends over 14 amino acids. The CDR3 spells CASSRMGGQDIYTF. The CDR3 region has the DNA TGTGCCAGCAGCCGAATGGGGGGACAGGATATCTACACCTTC.

V is TRBV19 and J is TRBJ1-6, with 8 bases aligning to TRBD1. CDR3 size: 15 residues. Germline V CDR1 and CDR2: LNHDA, SQIVND (reference sequence). The J segment lost 8 bases and the V segment lost 7 bases, leaving 10 bases of the junction unmatched. The CDR3 reads CASMSVGTGHSPLHF. The DNA of the CDR3 is TGTGCCAGTATGTCCGTCGGGACAGGCCATTCACCCCTCCACTTT. The entire variable domain, with the rest obtained from reference TRBV19 and TRBJ1-6, is as follows: DGGITQSPKYLFRKEGQNVTLSCEQNLNHDAMYWYRQDPGQGLRLIYYSQIVNDFQKGDIAEGYSVSREKKESFPLTVTSAQKNPTAFYLCASMSVGTGHSPLHFGNGTRLTVT.

The chain links TRBV2 to TRBJ2-5; 14 nucleotides line up with TRBD2. There are 15 residues in the CDR3. The V gene end was trimmed by 6 bases and the J gene end by 3 bases; junction bases not matched to a gene: 3. Germline V gives CDR1 SNHLY, CDR2 FYNNEI. The CDR3 spells CASSRGLAGEETQYF. Written as DNA, the CDR3 is TGTGCCAGCAGCCGGGGACTAGCGGGAGAAGAGACCCAGTACTTC.

This sequence joins TRBV27 and TRBJ1-1, with D maybe TRBD1 (6 bases). Trimming cost V 2 bases and J 4 bases, with 11 bases left between them. Germline V gives CDR1 MNHEY, CDR2 SMNVEV (reference sequence). The CDR3 is 14 amino acids. The CDR3 sequence is CASSLNRAGTEAFF. The CDR3 DNA reads as TGTGCCAGCAGTTTAAACAGGGCGGGCACTGAAGCTTTCTTT.

This sequence joins TRBV5-4 and TRBJ2-7; 12 bases align to TRBD2. The CDR3 spans 15 residues. V lost 0 bases to trimming and J lost 4 bases; unmatched junction nucleotides: 2. Germline CDR1 is SGHNT and CDR2 is YYREEE (reference sequence). The CDR3 region is CASSLELAGGYEQYF. The DNA of the CDR3 is TGTGCCAGCAGCTTGGAACTAGCGGGAGGATACGAGCAGTACTTC.

The CDR3 DNA reads as TGTGCCTGGAGCCGACAGGTTCGGGAAGCTTTCTTT. Translated: CAWSRQVREAFF. The chain links TRBV30 to TRBJ1-1, with D perhaps TRBD1 (6 bases). This CDR3 contains 12 residues. V was cut by 3 bases and J by 8 bases, with 13 bases left in between. Germline-derived CDR1 and CDR2 are GTSNPN and SVGIG (reference sequence).